These 17 T cell receptor beta chains came from one sample sequenced in a study of T-cell reconstitution after alpha-beta-depleted transplantation in children. Preparation of the TCRbeta library was carried out with unique molecular identifiers. TCRdb itself ran the PCR reads through MiXCR, one entry per CDR3 protein. The data contain hundreds of thousands of distinct CDR3 sequences, roughly 15% of them seen just once; the ten biggest clones take up around 0.96%. The material was PBMCs from the stem cell graft donor, obtained from the stem cell graft. Receptors were obtained from a human donor who donated a stem cell graft to a child with acute myeloid leukemia.

This clonotype was detected only a few times. The V and J genes are TRBV4-3 and TRBJ2-7; a possible D gene is TRBD1 (6 bases). Deletions cut 1 base from V and 2 bases from J, with 12 bases between. CDR1 is LGHNA, CDR2 YSLEER, per germline. This CDR3 contains 15 residues. The CDR3 DNA is TGCGCCAGCAGCCAAGCCCGGACAGAAACCTACGAGCAGTACTTC. Translation gives CASSQARTETYEQYF.

The chain has TRBV29-1 and TRBJ1-2, with D possibly matching TRBD1 (6 bases). V lost 0 bases and J lost 5, with 10 bases in between. Germline V lookup: CDR1 SQVTM, CDR2 ANQGSEA. This CDR3 is 13 amino acids long. The CDR3 DNA follows: TGCAGCGTTGAAGACACACAGGGTTATGGCTACACCTTC. This encodes CSVEDTQGYGYTF. The full variable domain, completed using reference TRBV29-1 and TRBJ1-2, is SAVISQKPSRDICQRGTSLTIQCQVDSQVTMMFWYRQQPGQSLTLIATANQGSEATYESGFVIDKFPISRPNLTFSTLTVSNMSPEDSSIYLCSVEDTQGYGYTFGSGTRLTVV.

This clonotype was picked up many times. The chain is built from TRBV29-1 and TRBJ2-2, with 10 bases that match TRBD1. V lost 4 bases to trimming and J lost 5 bases; unmatched junction nucleotides: 7. CDR1 SQVTM and CDR2 ANQGSEA come from the germline V gene. There are 15 residues in the CDR3. The DNA for the CDR3 is TGCAGCGTTGCCGGGACAGGGGAAAGAACCGGGGAGCTGTTTTTT. Amino acids: CSVAGTGERTGELFF.

Many counts were recorded for this clonotype. V and J are TRBV29-1 and TRBJ1-1; the D is unclear. Germline CDR1 reads SQVTM; CDR2 reads ANQGSEA. There are 12 residues in the CDR3. Trimming removed 8 bases from V and 2 bases from J, with 12 bases in between. This chain's CDR3 is CSSGGGNTEAFF. CDR3 nucleotide sequence: TGCAGCTCCGGCGGTGGTAACACTGAAGCTTTCTTT.

This clonotype has ten or more counts. The chain links TRBV7-2 to TRBJ2-7; TRBD2 agrees at 7 bases. Trimming at V came to 3 bases and at J to 2 bases, leaving 7 bases not matched to a gene. The CDR3 spans 15 residues. Germline lookup yields CDR1 SGHTA and CDR2 FQGNSA. The CDR3 DNA sequence: TGTGCCAGCAGCTTGATAGCGGGTCACACCTACGAGCAGTACGTC. This sequence encodes CASSLIAGHTYEQYV.

This clonotype was seen at least ten times. The gene calls are TRBV5-1 and TRBJ1-1; D remains ambiguous. The germline V and J ends were trimmed by 0 bases and 4 bases, with 13 bases remaining between them. Germline CDR1 SGHRS, CDR2 YFSETQ. The CDR3 length is 15 residues. CDR3 amino acids: CASSLAQVPSTEAFF. CDR3 DNA sequence: TGCGCCAGCAGCTTGGCCCAGGTCCCAAGCACTGAAGCTTTCTTT.

The chain is built from TRBV10-2 and TRBJ2-7, with TRBD2 matching 12 bases. The J segment lost 0 bases and the V segment lost 8 bases, leaving 2 bases of the junction unmatched. From germline, CDR1 is WSHSY and CDR2 SAAADI. This CDR3 is 14 amino acids long. The CDR3 DNA follows: TGCGCCAGCCGGACTAGCGGGGACTCCTACGAGCAGTACTTC. This gives the protein CASRTSGDSYEQYF.

The CDR3 protein is CASSLPVGPGGAFF. In nucleotides, the CDR3 is TGTGCCAGCAGTCTACCGGTAGGGCCTGGCGGAGCTTTCTTT. This rearrangement joins TRBV28 to TRBJ1-1; D gene unclear. Germline lookup yields CDR1 MDHEN and CDR2 SYDVKM. Trimming shortened V by 5 bases and J by 10 bases, and 20 bases separated the two germline ends. The CDR3 extends over 14 amino acids.

This clonotype was detected a few times. This chain connects TRBV7-9 to TRBJ1-6; the D gene is possibly TRBD1 (5 bases). V gave up 2 bases and J gave up 10 bases, with 18 bases separating them. CDR3 size: 16 residues. Germline loops: CDR1 SEHNR, CDR2 FQNEAQ (reference sequence). CDR3 nucleotides: TGTGCCAGCAGCTTAAGCGGAGCCGCAGGGATCTCACCCCTCCACTTT. Its translation: CASSLSGAAGISPLHF.

This clonotype has just a few counts. The V and J genes are TRBV20-1 and TRBJ1-1; D is possibly TRBD1 (5 bases). Germline V gene lookup returns CDR1 DFQATT and CDR2 SNEGSKA (reference sequence). Trimming left V 2 bases short and J 0 bases short, with 13 bases between. The CDR3 has 15 residues. The CDR3 is CSARRDGIMNTEAFF. Here the CDR3 DNA reads TGCAGTGCTAGACGGGACGGTATAATGAACACTGAAGCTTTCTTT.

The rearrangement uses TRBV7-2 and TRBJ1-2; D remains unclear. V lost 0 bases and J 6 bases, leaving 17 bases between the germline ends. This CDR3 comprises 16 residues. Germline loops: CDR1 SGHTA, CDR2 FQGNSA. The CDR3 is CASSLAIRTGRDGYTF. CDR3 coding DNA: TGTGCCAGCAGCTTAGCGATAAGGACGGGGAGAGATGGCTACACCTTC.

This clonotype was detected only a few times. The chain uses TRBV12-3 or TRBV12-4 and TRBJ2-7; D is perhaps TRBD2 (6 bases). The ends were cut back, 7 bases at V and 2 bases at J, with 15 bases in the middle. CDR3 size: 14 residues. The DNA of the CDR3 is TGTGCCAGCACCTTGGGAGGAGCCACCTACGAGCAGTACTTC. Translated, it gives CASTLGGATYEQYF.

This clonotype was seen ten or more times. V gene TRBV20-1 combines with J gene TRBJ2-3, with a weak D call TRBD2 (6 bases). Germline-derived CDR1 and CDR2 are DFQATT and SNEGSKA (reference sequence). The V and J ends lost 6 bases and 1 base respectively, with 14 bases between them. The CDR3 covers 14 residues. The CDR3 nucleotides read TGCAGTGCCCGTGGGGGGAGTGGCACAGATACGCAGTATTTT. This gives the protein CSARGGSGTDTQYF.

This clonotype was seen only a few times. The J gene is TRBJ2-6, the V gene TRBV5-5, with 9 bases identical to TRBD1. The V segment lost 3 bases and the J segment 1 base; nucleotides outside the gene matches: 8. This CDR3 is built from 18 residues. Germline V gene data show CDR1 as SGHKS and CDR2 as YYEKEE (reference sequence). CDR3 sequence: CASSSTGGAGSGANVLTF. The CDR3 nucleotides are TGTGCCAGCAGCTCAACAGGGGGCGCGGGATCTGGGGCCAACGTCCTGACTTTC.

This clonotype was detected only a few times. The genes are TRBV12-3 or TRBV12-4 and TRBJ1-5, with D uncertain. There are 13 residues in the CDR3. V dropped 7 bases and J dropped 0 bases, with 7 bases sitting between them. The CDR3 region has the DNA TGTGCCAGCACAGAGAGTAGCAATCAGCCCCAGCATTTT. Translated, it gives CASTESSNQPQHF.

This clonotype was recorded at least ten times. V usage is TRBV20-1 and J usage is TRBJ2-2; the D gene is possibly TRBD1 (6 bases). This CDR3 is 16 amino acids long. V lost 0 bases and J 2 bases, leaving 13 bases between the germline ends. From germline, CDR1 is DFQATT and CDR2 SNEGSKA (reference sequence). CDR3 amino acids: CSARDYRATNTGELFF. The CDR3 DNA sequence: TGCAGTGCTAGAGATTACAGGGCCACAAACACCGGGGAGCTGTTTTTT.

The V call is TRBV7-9, the J call TRBJ2-2; D is possibly TRBD2 (5 bases). Per germline, CDR1 SEHNR and CDR2 FQNEAQ (reference sequence). This CDR3 spans 14 amino acids. Trimming shortened V by 6 bases and J by 2 bases, and 10 bases separated the two germline ends. CDR3 coding DNA: TGTGCCAGCAGGCCCCGGGGAAACACCGGGGAGCTGTTTTTT. It is translated as CASRPRGNTGELFF.